The clone carrying this T cell receptor beta chain occurred a few times. What it binds is unknown. Profiling relied on immunoSEQ multiplex PCR, and the TCRdb table lists in-frame clones only, not all of them. The repertoire holds about 4,900 clones, with over 80% as singletons. This specimen belongs to a study of hypomethylating agent response in myelodysplastic syndrome. Study-wide background: Responders were about six patients with complete response or hematologic improvement; roughly 5 were non-responders. Study-wide results and caveats: Responders gained more novel clonotypes; non-responders had more contracted clonotypes after treatment.

Trimming removed 0 bases at V and 1 base at J, with 9 bases between. Germline values: CDR1 GTSNPN, CDR2 SVGIG (reference sequence). The CDR3 consists of 14 residues. The sequence was collected from a human donor with myelodysplastic syndrome. The rearrangement joins TRBV30 to TRBJ1-1; D is undetermined. The material sequenced was bone marrow, taken before or after starting hypomethylating agent treatment for myelodysplastic syndrome (not recorded which). CDR3 in amino acids: CAWSVEGPNTEAFF. The CDR3 DNA sequence: TGTGCCTGGAGTGTAGAAGGGCCGAACACTGAAGCTTTCTTT.